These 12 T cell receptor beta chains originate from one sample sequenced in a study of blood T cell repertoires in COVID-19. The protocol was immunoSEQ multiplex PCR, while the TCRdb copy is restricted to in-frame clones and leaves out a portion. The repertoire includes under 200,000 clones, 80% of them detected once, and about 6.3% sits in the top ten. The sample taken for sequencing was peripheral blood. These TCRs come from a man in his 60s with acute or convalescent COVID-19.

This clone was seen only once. Here the CDR3 reads CASSPHPTSGTYNEQFF. CDR3 DNA: TGTGCCAGCAGTCCTCACCCAACTAGCGGGACTTACAATGAGCAGTTCTTC. The V gene is TRBV6-6, the J gene TRBJ2-1, with 10 bases identical to TRBD2. After removal of 5 bases from V and 4 bases from J, the junction contained 11 bases not matched to a gene. CDR1 MNHNY and CDR2 SVGAGI come from the germline V gene (reference sequence). This CDR3 comprises 17 residues.

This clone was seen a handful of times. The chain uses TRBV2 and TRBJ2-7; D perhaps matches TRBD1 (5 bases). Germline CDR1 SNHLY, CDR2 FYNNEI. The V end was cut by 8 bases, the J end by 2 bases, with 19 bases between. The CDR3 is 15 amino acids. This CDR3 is CASVSEIPGPYEQYF. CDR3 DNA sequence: TGTGCCAGCGTATCCGAGATCCCAGGGCCCTACGAGCAGTACTTC.

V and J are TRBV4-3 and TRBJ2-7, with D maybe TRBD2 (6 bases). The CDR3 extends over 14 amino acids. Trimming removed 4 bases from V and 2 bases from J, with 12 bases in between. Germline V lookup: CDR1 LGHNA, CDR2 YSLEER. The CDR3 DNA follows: TGCGCCAGCAGCCGTGGGCGGGGACCCTACGAGCAGTACTTC. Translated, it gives CASSRGRGPYEQYF.

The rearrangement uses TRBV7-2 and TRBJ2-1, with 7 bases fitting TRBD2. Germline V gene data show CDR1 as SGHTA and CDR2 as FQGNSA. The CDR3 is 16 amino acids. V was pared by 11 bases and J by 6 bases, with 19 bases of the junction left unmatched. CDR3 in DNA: TGTGCCTCAGGGCCAGCGGGGCCGCGCTCGGGCAATGAGCAGTTCTTC. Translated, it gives CASGPAGPRSGNEQFF. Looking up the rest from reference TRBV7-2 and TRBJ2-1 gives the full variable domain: GAGVSQSPSNKVTEKGKDVELRCDPISGHTALYWYRQSLGQGLEFLIYFQGNSAPDKSGLPSDRFSAERTGGSVSTLTIQRTQQEDSAVYLCASGPAGPRSGNEQFFGPGTRLTVL.

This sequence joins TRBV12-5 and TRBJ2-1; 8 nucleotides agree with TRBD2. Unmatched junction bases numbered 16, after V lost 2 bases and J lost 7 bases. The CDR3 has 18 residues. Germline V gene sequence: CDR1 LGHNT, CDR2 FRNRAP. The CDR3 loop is CASGLTSGAGGPANEQFF. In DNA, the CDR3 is TGTGCTAGTGGTTTGACCTCGGGGGCGGGAGGCCCCGCGAATGAGCAGTTCTTC. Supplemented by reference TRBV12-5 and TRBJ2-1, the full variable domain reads DARVTQTPRHKVTEMGQEVTMRCQPILGHNTVFWYRQTMMQGLELLAYFRNRAPLDDSGMPKDRFSAEMPDATLATLKIQPSEPRDSAVYFCASGLTSGAGGPANEQFFGPGTRLTVL.

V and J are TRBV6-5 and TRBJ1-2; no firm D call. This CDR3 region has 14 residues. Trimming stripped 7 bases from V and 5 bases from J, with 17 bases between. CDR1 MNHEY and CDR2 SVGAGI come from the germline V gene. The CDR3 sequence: CASTNGIRQYGYTF. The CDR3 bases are TGTGCCAGCACAAACGGGATACGGCAATATGGCTACACCTTC.

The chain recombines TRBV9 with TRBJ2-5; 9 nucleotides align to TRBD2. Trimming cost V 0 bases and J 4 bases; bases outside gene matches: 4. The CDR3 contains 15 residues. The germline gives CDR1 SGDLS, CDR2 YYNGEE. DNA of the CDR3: TGTGCCAGCAGCGTAGGGGCGGGGGGGCGAGAGACCCAGTACTTC. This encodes CASSVGAGGRETQYF.

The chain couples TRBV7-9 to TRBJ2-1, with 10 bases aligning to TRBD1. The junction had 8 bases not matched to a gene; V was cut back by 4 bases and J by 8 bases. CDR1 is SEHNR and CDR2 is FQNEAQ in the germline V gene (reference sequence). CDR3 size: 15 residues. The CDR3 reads CASSSRQGAKDEQFF. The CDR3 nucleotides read TGTGCCAGCAGCTCGAGACAGGGGGCTAAAGATGAGCAGTTCTTC.

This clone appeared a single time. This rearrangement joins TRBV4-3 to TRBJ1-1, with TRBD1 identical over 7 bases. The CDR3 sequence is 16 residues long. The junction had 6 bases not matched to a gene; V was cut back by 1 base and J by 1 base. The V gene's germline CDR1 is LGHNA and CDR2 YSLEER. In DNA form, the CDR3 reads TGCGCCAGCAGCCAAGGACTGGGACAGTCGAACACTGAAGCTTTCTTT. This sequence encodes CASSQGLGQSNTEAFF.

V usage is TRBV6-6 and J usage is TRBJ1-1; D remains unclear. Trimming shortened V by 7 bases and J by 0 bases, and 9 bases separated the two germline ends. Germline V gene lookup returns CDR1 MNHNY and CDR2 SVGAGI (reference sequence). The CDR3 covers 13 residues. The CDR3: CASKSLLNTEAFF. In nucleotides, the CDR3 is TGTGCCAGCAAATCGTTATTGAACACTGAAGCTTTCTTT.

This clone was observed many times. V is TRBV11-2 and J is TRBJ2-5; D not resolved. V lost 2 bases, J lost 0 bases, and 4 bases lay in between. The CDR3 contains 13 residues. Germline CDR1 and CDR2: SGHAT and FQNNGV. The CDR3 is CASSLSHQETQYF. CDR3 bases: TGTGCCAGCAGCTTATCTCACCAAGAGACCCAGTACTTC.

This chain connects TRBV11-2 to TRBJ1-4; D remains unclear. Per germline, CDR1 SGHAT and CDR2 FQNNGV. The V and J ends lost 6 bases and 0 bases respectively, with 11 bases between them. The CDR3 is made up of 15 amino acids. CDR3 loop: CASSSEVATNEKLFF. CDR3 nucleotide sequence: TGTGCCAGCAGTTCAGAGGTAGCAACTAATGAAAAACTGTTTTTT.